These T cell receptor beta chains were read from a single sample in a study of T cell repertoires in cytomegalovirus infection. MiXCR, applied by TCRdb to the reads, yields one record per CDR3 protein. The sample shows about 360,000 distinct CDR3 sequences, around 18% of them seen only once. The sample consisted of PBMCs. These receptors were obtained from a human donor in good health (CMV status not recorded). Some clones in this sample may be carry-over from other donors' samples. The CDR3 runs from the conserved cysteine through the conserved F or W. D genes are given only for firm matches. Clone size is shown for a subset of rows, as once, few, many or a class of expanded clone.

>TRBV6-2/TRBV6-3|TRBD2|TRBJ2-1|15|NA
TGTGCCAGCAGTTACCCCCGACTAGCGAGCAATGAGCAGTTCTTC
CASSYPRLASNEQFF
>TRBV12-3/TRBV12-4|TRBD2|TRBJ2-3|13|few
TGTGCCACCGCGGGAGGGCCGGTTGATACGCAGTATTTT
CATAGGPVDTQYF
>TRBV7-2|NA|TRBJ2-3|14|few
TGTGCCAGCAGCTTAGTACTAGCCGGAGATACGCAGTATTTT
CASSLVLAGDTQYF
>TRBV5-1|TRBD1|TRBJ2-3|15|NA
TGCGCCACCTCCCCCGGGACAGGGAGCGCAGATACGCAGTATTTT
CATSPGTGSADTQYF
>TRBV7-2|TRBD1|TRBJ1-5|13|many
TGTGCCAGCAGCCCGCGGACAGGGCAGCCCCAGCATTTT
CASSPRTGQPQHF
>TRBV5-4|TRBD2|TRBJ2-1|15|few
TGTGCCAGCAGCGCAGCGGGGGGGCCGGAAAATGAGCAGTTCTTC
CASSAAGGPENEQFF
>TRBV4-1|TRBD2|TRBJ2-2|17|NA
TGCGCCAGCAGAAGCTCACTAGCGGGGGTCCCAACCGGGGAGCTGTTTTTT
CASRSSLAGVPTGELFF
>TRBV2|TRBD1|TRBJ1-1|18|NA
TGTGCCAGCAGTGACACGGAGGGACAGGCGGCAATGAACACTGAAGCTTTCTTT
CASSDTEGQAAMNTEAFF
>TRBV7-9|NA|TRBJ2-7|13|few
TGTGCCAGCAGCAAGACGGAAACCTACGAGCAGTACTTC
CASSKTETYEQYF
>TRBV7-2|TRBD1|TRBJ1-6|14|many
TGTGCCAGCAGTAGACAGGGATCGGGTTCACCCCTCCACTTT
CASSRQGSGSPLHF
>TRBV6-6|NA|TRBJ1-5|16|NA
TGTGCCAGCAGTTACCAGAGCGGGGTTGTGGCTCAGCCCCAGCATTTT
CASSYQSGVVAQPQHF
>TRBV20-1|NA|TRBJ1-1|19|NA
TGCAGTGCTAGCGAAACTTCCCCGGGACACGTACCCTCGAACACTGAAGCTTTCTTT
CSASETSPGHVPSNTEAFF
>TRBV11-2|NA|TRBJ2-5|15|NA
TGTGCCAGCAGCAACGGCCTCAGGGGCAAAGAGACCCAGTACTTC
CASSNGLRGKETQYF
>TRBV7-2|TRBD2|TRBJ2-3|14|many
TGTGCCAGCAGTCAGGGACTACATCCAGATACGCAGTATTTT
CASSQGLHPDTQYF
>TRBV10-2|NA|TRBJ1-5|14|NA
TGCGCCAGCAGGGCGACAGGTCAGAGGGGGCCCCAGCATTTT
CASRATGQRGPQHF
>TRBV7-2|NA|TRBJ2-7|13|NA
TGTGCCAGCAGCTCAGCCTACTTAGGCGAGCAGTACTTC
CASSSAYLGEQYF
>TRBV4-3|NA|TRBJ2-3|15|few
TGCGCCAGCAGCCAAGACGGCGGGACCACAGATACGCAGTATTTT
CASSQDGGTTDTQYF
>TRBV20-1|NA|TRBJ1-3|13|NA
TGCAGTGCCCGCACAGGGATCCGAAACACCATATATTTT
CSARTGIRNTIYF
>TRBV20-1|NA|TRBJ2-1|15|NA
TGCAGTGCTAGCGACGCGGGGGCCGTTTACAATGAGCAGTTCTTC
CSASDAGAVYNEQFF
>TRBV11-2|NA|TRBJ2-7|15|few
TGTGCCAGCAGTACAATTCGAAGGGCCCCCTACGAGCAGTACTTC
CASSTIRRAPYEQYF
>TRBV7-8|NA|TRBJ1-1|16|few
TGTGCCAGCAGTAATGGCCGGGACCGGGGGCGTACTGAAGCTTTCTTT
CASSNGRDRGRTEAFF
>TRBV7-9|NA|TRBJ1-4|16|few
TGTGCCAGCAGCCCGTCGGTTGCGGGGCGTGATGAAAAACTGTTTTTT
CASSPSVAGRDEKLFF
>TRBV7-2|TRBD2|TRBJ2-4|18|many
TGTGCCAGCAGCTTCCTTCCGGGGGGTCCCCTAGCCAAAAACATTCAGTACTTC
CASSFLPGGPLAKNIQYF
>TRBV7-2|TRBD2|TRBJ2-7|13|many
TGTGCCAGCAGCTTGGGGGGGACTTCCGAGCAGTACTTC
CASSLGGTSEQYF
>TRBV12-3/TRBV12-4|NA|TRBJ1-1|15|many
TGTGCCAGCAGTTTTGGGGCAAATTTGGGCACTGAAGCTTTCTTT
CASSFGANLGTEAFF
>TRBV7-2|NA|TRBJ2-7|17|NA
TGTGCCAGCAGCTTAGTTTCCGGGGGAAGGTGGCAATTCAGGCAGTACTTC
CASSLVSGGRWQFRQYF
>TRBV14|NA|TRBJ2-4|12|few
TGTGCCAGCAGCCGGGACCTAAACATTCAGTACTTC
CASSRDLNIQYF